The clone carrying this T cell receptor beta chain was observed many times. Its antigen is not identified. The data derive from a study of T cells in Graves' hyperthyroidism and ophthalmopathy. The study's findings and limits: By a 13 V-J model, ophthalmopathy was set apart from stable hyperthyroidism. A median around 6 months before onset, the model predicted ophthalmopathy.

Exclusion of patients followed from uncontrolled infection, other autoimmune disease, pregnancy or lactation. RNA transcripts provided the source from which TCR beta CDR3 regions were amplified. HTBI primers were employed in a first-round RT-PCR of the TCR CDR3. TCRdb re-called the multiplex PCR reads with MiXCR, one entry per CDR3 protein. This sample has some 350,000 distinct CDR3 sequences; approximately 25% occur once, and the top ten carry around four fifths. This CDR3 has 13 residues. The V end was cut by 5 bases, the J end by 6 bases, with 11 bases between. Germline assignment: CDR1 MNHNS and CDR2 SASEGT.

This sequence joins TRBV6-1 and TRBJ1-5; the D is unclear. The TCR originated in a middle-aged man with Graves' hyperthyroidism. Sequenced input: blood. CDR3 region: CASSLPAGQPQHF. CDR3 in DNA: TGTGCCAGCAGTCTACCCGCAGGTCAGCCCCAGCATTTT.